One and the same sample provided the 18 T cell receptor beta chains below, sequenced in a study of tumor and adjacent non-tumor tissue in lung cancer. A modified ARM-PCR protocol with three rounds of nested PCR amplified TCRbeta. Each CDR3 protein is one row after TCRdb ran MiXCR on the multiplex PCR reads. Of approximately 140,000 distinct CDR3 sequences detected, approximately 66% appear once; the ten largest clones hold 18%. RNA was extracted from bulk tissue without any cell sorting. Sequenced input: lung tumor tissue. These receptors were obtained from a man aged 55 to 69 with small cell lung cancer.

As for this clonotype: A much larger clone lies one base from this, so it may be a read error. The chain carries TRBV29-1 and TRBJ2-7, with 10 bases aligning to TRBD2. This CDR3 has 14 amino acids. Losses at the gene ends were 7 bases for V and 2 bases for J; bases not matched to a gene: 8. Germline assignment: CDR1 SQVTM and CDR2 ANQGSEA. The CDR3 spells CSAHRTSGAYEQYF. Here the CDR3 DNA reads TGCAGCGCCCACAGGACTAGCGGTGCCTACGAGCAGTACTTC.

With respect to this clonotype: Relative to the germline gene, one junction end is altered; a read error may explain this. Here the CDR3 DNA reads TGTGCCAGCCGCTTAGAGCCCCCTGGGGCAGCGGGAGTACACGAGCAGTTCTTC. This gives the protein CASRLEPPGAAGVHEQFF. The genes are TRBV11-2 and TRBJ2-1, with 8 positions matching TRBD2. This CDR3 has 18 amino acids. Per germline, CDR1 SGHAT and CDR2 FQNNGV.

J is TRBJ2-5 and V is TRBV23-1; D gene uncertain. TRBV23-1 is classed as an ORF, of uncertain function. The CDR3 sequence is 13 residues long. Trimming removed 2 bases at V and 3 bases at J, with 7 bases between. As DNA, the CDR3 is TGCGCCAGCAGTCAAGAAATAAAAGAGACCCAGTACTTC. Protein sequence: CASSQEIKETQYF.

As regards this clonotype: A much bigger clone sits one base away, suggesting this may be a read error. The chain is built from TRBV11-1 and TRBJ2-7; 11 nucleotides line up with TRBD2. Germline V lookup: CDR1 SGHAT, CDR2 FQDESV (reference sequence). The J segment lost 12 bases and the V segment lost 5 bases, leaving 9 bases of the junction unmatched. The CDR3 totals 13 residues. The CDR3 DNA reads TGTGCCAGCAGCCGCGGACTAGCGGGTCTCCGGTACTTC. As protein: CASSRGLAGLRYF.

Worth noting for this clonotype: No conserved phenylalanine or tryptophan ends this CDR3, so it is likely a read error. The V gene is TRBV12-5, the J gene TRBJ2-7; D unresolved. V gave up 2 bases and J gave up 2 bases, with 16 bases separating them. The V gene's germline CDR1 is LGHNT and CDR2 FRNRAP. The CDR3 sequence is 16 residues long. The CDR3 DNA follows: TGTGCTAGTGGTTTGATTGTACCGAAACCCCCCTACGAGCAGTACTCC. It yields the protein CASGLIVPKPPYEQYS.

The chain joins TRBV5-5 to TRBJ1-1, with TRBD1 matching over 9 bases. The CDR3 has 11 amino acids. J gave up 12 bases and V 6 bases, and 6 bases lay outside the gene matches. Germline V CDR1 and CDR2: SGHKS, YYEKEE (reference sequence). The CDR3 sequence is CASTTGGITFF. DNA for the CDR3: TGTGCCAGCACTACAGGGGGCATCACTTTCTTT. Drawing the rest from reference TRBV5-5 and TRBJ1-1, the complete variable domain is DAGVTQSPTHLIKTRGQQVTLRCSPISGHKSVSWYQQVLGQGPQFIFQYYEKEERGRGNFPDRFSARQFPNYSSELNVNALLLGDSALYLCASTTGGITFFGQGTRLTVV.

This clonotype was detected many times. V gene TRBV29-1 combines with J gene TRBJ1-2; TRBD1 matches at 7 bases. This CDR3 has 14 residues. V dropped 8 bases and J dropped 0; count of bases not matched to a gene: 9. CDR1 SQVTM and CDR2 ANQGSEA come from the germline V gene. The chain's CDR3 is CSSGQIKSNYGYTF. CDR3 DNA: TGCAGCTCGGGACAGATAAAATCTAACTATGGCTACACCTTC. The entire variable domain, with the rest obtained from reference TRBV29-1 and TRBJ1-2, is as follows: SAVISQKPSRDICQRGTSLTIQCQVDSQVTMMFWYRQQPGQSLTLIATANQGSEATYESGFVIDKFPISRPNLTFSTLTVSNMSPEDSSIYLCSSGQIKSNYGYTFGSGTRLTVV.

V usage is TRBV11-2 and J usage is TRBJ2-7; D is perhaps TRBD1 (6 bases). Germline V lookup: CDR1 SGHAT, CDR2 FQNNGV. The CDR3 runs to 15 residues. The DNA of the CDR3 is TGTGCCAACAGCTTAGGGGGTCCCCTTTCTGGGGAGCAGTACGTC. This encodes CANSLGGPLSGEQYV.

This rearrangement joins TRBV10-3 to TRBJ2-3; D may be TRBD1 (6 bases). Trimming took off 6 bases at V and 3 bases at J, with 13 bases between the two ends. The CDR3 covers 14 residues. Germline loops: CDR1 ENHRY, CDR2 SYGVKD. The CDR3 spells CAIRVQGSTDTQYF. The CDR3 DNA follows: TGTGCCATCAGGGTACAGGGTAGTACAGATACGCAGTATTTT.

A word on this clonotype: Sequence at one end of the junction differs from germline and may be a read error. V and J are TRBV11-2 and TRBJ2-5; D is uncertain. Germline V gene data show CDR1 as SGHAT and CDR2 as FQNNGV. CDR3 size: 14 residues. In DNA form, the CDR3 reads TGTGCCAGCAGCTTAGTGCTAGGTAGAGAGACCCAGTACTTT. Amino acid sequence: CASSLVLGRETQYF.

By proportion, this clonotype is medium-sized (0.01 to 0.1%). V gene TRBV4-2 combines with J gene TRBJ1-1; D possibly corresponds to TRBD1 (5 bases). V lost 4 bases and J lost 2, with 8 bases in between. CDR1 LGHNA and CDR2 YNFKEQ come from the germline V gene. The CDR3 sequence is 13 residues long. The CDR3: CASSPRDNTEAFF. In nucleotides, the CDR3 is TGTGCCAGCAGCCCCAGGGACAACACTGAAGCTTTCTTT.

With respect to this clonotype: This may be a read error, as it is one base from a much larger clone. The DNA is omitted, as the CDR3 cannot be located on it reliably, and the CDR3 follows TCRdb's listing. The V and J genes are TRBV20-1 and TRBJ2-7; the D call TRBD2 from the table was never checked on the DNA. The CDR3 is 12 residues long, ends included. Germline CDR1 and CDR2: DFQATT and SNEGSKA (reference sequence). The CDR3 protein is CSARDFAGGIHF.

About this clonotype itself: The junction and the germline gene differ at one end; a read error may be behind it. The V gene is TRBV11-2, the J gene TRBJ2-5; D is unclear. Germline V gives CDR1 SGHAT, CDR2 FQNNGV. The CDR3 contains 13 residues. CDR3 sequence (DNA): TGTACCAGCCGCTTATACGCTCCAGAGACCCAGTACTTC. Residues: CTSRLYAPETQYF. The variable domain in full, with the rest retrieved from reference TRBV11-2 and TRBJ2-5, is EAGVAQSPRYKIIEKRQSVAFWCNPISGHATLYWYQQILGQGPKLLIQFQNNGVVDDSQLPKDRFSAERLKGVDSTLKIQPAKLEDSAVYLCTSRLYAPETQYFGPGTRLLVL.

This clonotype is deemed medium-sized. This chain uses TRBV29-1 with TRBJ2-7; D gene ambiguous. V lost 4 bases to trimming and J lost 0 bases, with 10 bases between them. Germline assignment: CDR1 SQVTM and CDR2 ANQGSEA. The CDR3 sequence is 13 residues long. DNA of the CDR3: TGCAGCGTTGTAGCTGGGATCTCCTACGAGCAGTACTTC. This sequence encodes CSVVAGISYEQYF.

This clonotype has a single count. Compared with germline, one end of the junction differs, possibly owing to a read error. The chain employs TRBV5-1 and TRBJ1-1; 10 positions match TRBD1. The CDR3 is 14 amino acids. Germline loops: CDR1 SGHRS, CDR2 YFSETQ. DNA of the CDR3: TGCGTCAGCAGCTCCACCGGGACAGGGGAGGAGGCTTTCTTT. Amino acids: CVSSSTGTGEEAFF.

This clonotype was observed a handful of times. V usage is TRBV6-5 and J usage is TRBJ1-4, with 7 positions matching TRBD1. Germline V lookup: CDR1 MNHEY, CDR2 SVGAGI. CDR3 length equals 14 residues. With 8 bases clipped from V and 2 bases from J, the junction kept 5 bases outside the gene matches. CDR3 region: CASGIQGTNEKLFF. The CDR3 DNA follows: TGTGCCAGCGGTATACAGGGGACTAATGAAAAACTGTTTTTT.

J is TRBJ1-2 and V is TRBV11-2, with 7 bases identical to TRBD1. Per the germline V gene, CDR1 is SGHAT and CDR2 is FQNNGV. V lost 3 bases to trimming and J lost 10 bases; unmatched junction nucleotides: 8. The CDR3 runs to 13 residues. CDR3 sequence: CASSFDRDYNYTF. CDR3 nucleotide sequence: TGTGCCAGCAGCTTCGACAGGGACTATAACTACACCTTC.

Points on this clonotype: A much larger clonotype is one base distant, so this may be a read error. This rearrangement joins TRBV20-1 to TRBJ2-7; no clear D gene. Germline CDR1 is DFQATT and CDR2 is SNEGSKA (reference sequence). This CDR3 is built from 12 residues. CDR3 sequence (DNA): TGCAGTGCTAGCGAGCTAGAGAACGAGCTGTACTTC. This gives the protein CSASELENELYF.